This T cell receptor beta chain was observed in a study of cytomegalovirus exposure and HLA in healthy donors. The V gene's germline CDR1 is LGHNA and CDR2 YSLEER. V dropped 0 bases and J dropped 4; count of bases not matched to a gene: 3. The CDR3 contains 15 residues. Primers for the PCR totalled 60 Vbeta and 13 Jbeta. Clones were read by immunoSEQ multiplex PCR, and TCRdb kept only the in-frame ones, dropping some. The sample includes fewer than 95,000 clones, around 76% of them seen just once. The sequencing sample was made of PBMCs. The gene calls are TRBV4-3 and TRBJ2-1; 7 nucleotides agree with TRBD1. This clonotype was sampled from a man aged 25 to 40 in good health and CMV-seronegative. The DNA of the CDR3 is TGCGCCAGCAGCCAAGAGGGACAGACTTACAATGAGCAGTTCTTC. This encodes CASSQEGQTYNEQFF.